This T cell receptor (beta chain) came from a study of Graves' ophthalmopathy and Graves' hyperthyroidism. Study-level points and caveats: A model built from 13 signatures distinguished ophthalmopathy from stable hyperthyroidism with 87.88% sensitivity and about 80% specificity. Blood samples also showed most expanded thyroid clonotypes exceeding 0.001 frequency. In predicting ophthalmopathy progression, the model reached approximately 70% sensitivity and 72% to 85% specificity.

The source of the PBMCs was over 8.5 ml of fresh peripheral blood. Investigators amplified TCR beta CDR3 regions from RNA transcripts. HTBI-primed first-round RT-PCR preceded second-round multiplex PCR. A single record per CDR3 protein comes from TCRdb applying MiXCR to the multiplex PCR reads. The table lists 240,000 or so distinct CDR3 sequences, around 50% of them singletons, with around half in the top ten. The CDR3 has 17 residues. Germline V gene sequence: CDR1 SGHTA, CDR2 FQGNSA. Between the trimmed V and J ends, which lost 0 bases and 5 bases, there was a span of 16 bases. Details on this clonotype: Antigen unknown.

The sequenced sample was peripheral blood. The sequence derives from an adult man with Graves' ophthalmopathy. This chain joins TRBV7-2 and TRBJ2-2; D ambiguous. CDR3: CASSLAPHGTGTGELFF. For the CDR3, the DNA is TGTGCCAGCAGCTTAGCGCCCCACGGAACGGGTACCGGGGAGCTGTTTTTT.